The 27 T cell receptor beta chains below were found in one sample sequenced in a study of blood T cells in healthy people across ages. Primers used in a second PCR of roughly 7 to 12 cycles were a sample-barcoded 5' primer and a J-beta primer mix. MiXCR, run by TCRdb on the 5' RACE reads, gives a single entry per CDR3 protein. In the table there are some 710,000 distinct CDR3 sequences, 46% of which are singletons. The sample taken for sequencing was blood. All receptors derive from a man of 80 years or more in good health.

This chain connects TRBV28 to TRBJ2-1, with D possibly matching TRBD2 (5 bases). Trimming took 10 bases from V and 10 from J, leaving 17 bases between them. The V gene's germline CDR1 is MDHEN and CDR2 SYDVKM. The CDR3 is 12 residues long. The CDR3 sequence is CATAILTGEQFF. The CDR3 DNA follows: TGTGCCACCGCGATTCTGACGGGGGAGCAGTTCTTC.

The CDR3: CASSSNLAGREQYF. The DNA for the CDR3 is TGTGCCAGCAGCTCCAACCTCGCGGGTCGCGAGCAGTACTTC. The V gene is TRBV13, the J gene TRBJ2-4, with D maybe TRBD2 (5 bases). The assigned J gene may be wrong: the sequence end matches TRBJ2-7 better. The CDR3 covers 14 residues. Germline V gene data show CDR1 as PRHDT and CDR2 as FYEKMQ (reference sequence).

The chain links TRBV6-1 to TRBJ2-3; tentatively, D is TRBD1 (5 bases). The length of the CDR3 is 15 residues. Between the trimmed V and J ends, which lost 7 bases and 5 bases, there was a span of 19 bases. The V gene's germline CDR1 is MNHNS and CDR2 SASEGT. The CDR3 loop reads CASTARIGAQDTQYF. CDR3 nucleotide sequence: TGTGCCAGCACCGCCAGGATAGGGGCCCAAGATACGCAGTATTTT.

The chain uses TRBV9 and TRBJ2-7; possible D gene TRBD1, 6 bases. This CDR3 is built from 14 residues. The V and J ends lost 3 bases and 5 bases respectively, with 15 bases between them. The V gene's germline CDR1 is SGDLS and CDR2 YYNGEE. The CDR3 DNA is TGTGCCAGCAGCGCTACTTGGGGGCCTGACGAGCAGTACTTC. Its protein product is CASSATWGPDEQYF.

The chain recombines TRBV28 with TRBJ2-1, with 7 bases aligning to TRBD2. The germline V gene has CDR1 MDHEN and CDR2 SYDVKM. The trim removed 6 bases at V and 8 bases at J, leaving 13 bases unmatched. This CDR3 contains 15 residues. DNA of the CDR3: TGTGCCAGCAGACTGACTATTGGCGGGAGCCATGAGCAGTTCTTC. Protein sequence: CASRLTIGGSHEQFF.

A few counts support this clonotype. This chain uses TRBV6-1 with TRBJ1-5; the D gene is possibly TRBD1 (6 bases). The CDR3 extends over 15 amino acids. Germline-derived CDR1 and CDR2 are MNHNS and SASEGT. Trimming stripped 8 bases from V and 2 bases from J, with 16 bases between. Here the CDR3 DNA reads TGTGCCAGCCGCCCGGGGGGCGGCGGCAATCAGCCCCAGCATTTT. Its translation is CASRPGGGGNQPQHF.

This clonotype was counted between two and nine times. A much bigger clone sits one base away, suggesting this may be a read error. The chain links TRBV20-1 to TRBJ2-7; D remains ambiguous. V shed 2 bases and J shed 0 bases, with 14 bases lying between them. The CDR3 is 15 amino acids. The germline CDR1 and CDR2 sequences are DFQATT and SNEGSKA (reference sequence). CDR3 DNA sequence: TGCAGTGCTAGAACCCCGGGTGGGATCTCCTACGAGCAGTACTTC. Translation gives CSARTPGGISYEQYF.

Ten or more counts support this clonotype. V gene TRBV29-1 combines with J gene TRBJ2-3, with D uncertain. This CDR3 comprises 10 residues. V was cut by 8 bases and J by 2 bases, with 5 bases left in between. Germline V CDR1 and CDR2: SQVTM, ANQGSEA. The CDR3 reads CSYFTDTQYF. CDR3 coding DNA: TGCAGCTATTTCACAGATACGCAGTATTTT.

This clonotype was observed a few times. The V call is TRBV12-3 or TRBV12-4, the J call TRBJ2-3; TRBD1 might be the D (7 bases). V was cut by 5 bases and J by 1 base, with 16 bases left in between. This CDR3 contains 16 residues. The CDR3 region has the DNA TGTGCCAGCAGTCCCGCCAGGGGGACTGGCACAGATACGCAGTATTTT. Translating it yields CASSPARGTGTDTQYF.

V gene TRBV11-2 combines with J gene TRBJ2-7, with D tentatively TRBD2 (6 bases). Near its end, the DNA agrees better with TRBJ2-5, so the J call may be wrong. This CDR3 is 16 amino acids long. Looked up from germline, CDR1 is SGHAT and CDR2 is FQNNGV. This CDR3 is CASSLDGGVSGETQYF. CDR3 DNA sequence: TGTGCCAGCAGCTTAGATGGCGGGGTCTCGGGGGAGACCCAGTACTTC.

Comments on this clonotype: This may come from a read error, since a much larger clone is one base off. This chain joins TRBV7-2 and TRBJ2-1; D call uncertain. This CDR3 is 12 amino acids long. Trimming pared 7 bases from V and 13 bases from J, leaving 17 bases between. From germline, CDR1 is SGHTA and CDR2 FQGNSA. The CDR3 loop reads CASTYSSETQFF. CDR3 DNA sequence: TGTGCCAGCACCTATAGTTCGGAGACCCAGTTCTTC.

This clonotype was seen only a few times. The V and J genes are TRBV20-1 and TRBJ2-7; weak D call: TRBD2 (6 bases). The CDR3 contains 11 residues. V dropped 4 bases and J dropped 5 bases, with 9 bases sitting between them. Germline V lookup: CDR1 DFQATT, CDR2 SNEGSKA (reference sequence). The CDR3 is CSAKRVDEQYF. The CDR3 nucleotides are TGCAGTGCTAAGCGGGTAGACGAGCAGTACTTC.

This chain connects TRBV20-1 to TRBJ1-1; tentatively, D is TRBD1 (6 bases). This CDR3 is 12 amino acids long. The V end was cut by 6 bases, the J end by 3 bases, with 11 bases between. CDR1 and CDR2 (germline): DFQATT, SNEGSKA (reference sequence). The CDR3 nucleotides are TGCAGTGCGAGGGGACACTACACTGAAGCTTTCTTT. Protein product: CSARGHYTEAFF.

The chain employs TRBV11-1 and TRBJ2-4; D is uncertain. The J call may not be correct, given that the DNA end is closer to TRBJ2-5. The germline V gene encodes CDR1 SGHAT and CDR2 FQDESV (reference sequence). The CDR3 is 14 amino acids. The CDR3 sequence: CASRPLTGQETQYF. For the CDR3, the DNA is TGTGCCAGCAGACCCCTGACGGGCCAAGAGACCCAGTACTTC.

V usage is TRBV28 and J usage is TRBJ1-2; D is uncertain. Trimming stripped 5 bases from V and 6 bases from J, with 10 bases between. The V gene's germline CDR1 is MDHEN and CDR2 SYDVKM. The CDR3 has 12 residues. CDR3 sequence reads: CASSPARDGYTF. The CDR3 DNA sequence: TGTGCCAGCAGTCCCGCGAGAGATGGCTACACCTTC.

This chain links TRBV3-1 with TRBJ2-1; D perhaps matches TRBD2 (6 bases). Trimming left V 0 bases short and J 7 bases short, with 7 bases between. CDR1 and CDR2 (germline): LGHDT, YNNKEL (reference sequence). This CDR3 is 13 amino acids long. As DNA, the CDR3 is TGTGCCAGCAGCCAAGAGGAGGGGAATGAGCAGTTCTTC. Protein product: CASSQEEGNEQFF.

This clonotype was recorded a few times. The chain links TRBV20-1 to TRBJ2-1; TRBD1 or TRBD2 may be the D gene (7 bases each). Trimming removed 3 bases from V and 7 bases from J, with 19 bases in between. CDR1 DFQATT and CDR2 SNEGSKA come from the germline V gene (reference sequence). This CDR3 contains 15 residues. This chain's CDR3 is CSASEGAGVSNEQFF. The CDR3 DNA reads TGCAGTGCTAGCGAGGGGGCGGGAGTATCAAATGAGCAGTTCTTC.

The CDR3 loop reads CASSFGAFYEQYF. DNA of the CDR3: TGCGCCAGCAGCTTTGGAGCGTTCTACGAGCAGTACTTC. The rearrangement uses TRBV5-1 and TRBJ2-7; D unclear. The CDR3 is made up of 13 amino acids. V lost 2 bases to trimming and J lost 3 bases, with 9 bases between them. The germline V gene encodes CDR1 SGHRS and CDR2 YFSETQ.

The rearrangement uses TRBV5-1 and TRBJ1-6, with D possibly matching TRBD1 (6 bases). Trimming removed 0 bases from V and 6 bases from J, with 13 bases in between. This CDR3 region has 16 residues. Germline-derived CDR1 and CDR2 are SGHRS and YFSETQ. DNA for the CDR3: TGCGCCAGCAGCTTGGACAGGGAGGCCGGTAATTCACCCCTCCACTTT. Its protein product is CASSLDREAGNSPLHF.

This clonotype has just a few counts. V gene TRBV3-1 combines with J gene TRBJ2-3; 9 nucleotides line up with TRBD2. Looked up from germline, CDR1 is LGHDT and CDR2 is YNNKEL (reference sequence). The CDR3 is 14 amino acids. The J segment lost 4 bases and the V segment lost 4 bases, leaving 3 bases of the junction unmatched. CDR3 sequence: CASSPRLAADTQYF. The CDR3 DNA reads as TGTGCCAGCAGCCCCCGACTAGCGGCAGATACGCAGTATTTT.

The CDR3 sequence: CASSLRSQMNTEAFF. CDR3 DNA: TGTGCCAGCAGTTTAAGGTCGCAAATGAACACTGAAGCTTTCTTT. The chain carries TRBV12-3 or TRBV12-4 and TRBJ1-1; D unresolved. The CDR3 spans 15 residues. Trimming removed 2 bases from V and 0 bases from J, with 10 bases in between.

In this sample, this clonotype turned up many times. The chain links TRBV10-3 to TRBJ2-1, with 9 bases fitting TRBD2. CDR3 size: 14 residues. Unmatched junction bases numbered 7, after V lost 8 bases and J lost 5 bases. Germline V gene lookup returns CDR1 ENHRY and CDR2 SYGVKD. The DNA of the CDR3 is TGTGCCATCCATGCGGGAGGGTCCCACAATGAGCAGTTCTTC. This translates into CAIHAGGSHNEQFF.

The V and J genes are TRBV3-1 and TRBJ2-7; D is unresolved. Trimming cost V 2 bases and J 5 bases, with 10 bases left between them. Germline CDR1 is LGHDT and CDR2 is YNNKEL (reference sequence). The CDR3 loop spans 13 amino acids. In DNA form, the CDR3 reads TGTGCCAGCAGCCAAAGGCTCCCGGACGAGCAGTACTTC. It codes for CASSQRLPDEQYF.

The genes are TRBV6-2 or TRBV6-3 and TRBJ1-2; D remains ambiguous. Germline CDR1 and CDR2: MNHEY and SVGEGT. The CDR3 sequence is 13 residues long. The ends were cut back, 2 bases at V and 0 bases at J, with 4 bases in the middle. CDR3 sequence reads: CASSYPANYGYTF. The CDR3 DNA reads as TGTGCCAGCAGTTACCCGGCTAACTATGGCTACACCTTC.

A note on this clonotype: One end of the junction is discordant with germline, which a read error may explain. The chain combines TRBV27 with TRBJ2-5, with D maybe TRBD1 (6 bases). In germline, CDR1 is MNHEY, CDR2 SMNVEV (reference sequence). CDR3 size: 14 residues. CDR3: CASADRDTQETQYF. CDR3 sequence (DNA): TGTGCCAGCGCCGACCGGGACACCCAAGAAACCCAGTACTTC.

This clonotype was counted only a few times. The V and J genes are TRBV7-2 and TRBJ2-3; no firm D call. V was clipped by 2 bases and J by 5 bases, with 5 bases between them. Germline CDR1 SGHTA, CDR2 FQGNSA. The length of the CDR3 is 12 residues. The CDR3: CASSLILDTQYF. CDR3 coding DNA: TGTGCCAGCAGCTTAATCCTAGATACGCAGTATTTT.

This clonotype was picked up a small number of times. The chain employs TRBV29-1 and TRBJ1-1; D is possibly TRBD1 (5 bases). The germline V gene has CDR1 SQVTM and CDR2 ANQGSEA. There are 8 residues in the CDR3. V was cut by 3 bases and J by 13 bases, with 6 bases left in between. CDR3 bases: TGCAGCGTTGAGGGGGGTTTCTTT. It yields the protein CSVEGGFF.